This TCR beta chain is from a study of T cell clonality in common variable immunodeficiency. General study results and limits: Common variable immunodeficiency TCR beta sequences reportedly had fewer deletions and N-nucleotide insertions.

CDR3 size: 15 residues. Germline V gene sequence: CDR1 SGHTA, CDR2 FQGNSA. J gave up 4 bases and V 5 bases, and 4 bases lay outside the gene matches. As concerns this clone: Its specificity is not known. Sequencing ends 3 residues short of the CDR3 end; the germline J gene provides the rest.

Sequenced by immunoSEQ multiplex PCR; TCRdb stores in-frame clones only, minus some. The repertoire consists of fewer than 25,000 clones, none detected only once. Material for sequencing was peripheral blood mononuclear cells. This receptor was obtained from a human donor with common variable immunodeficiency. The chain is built from TRBV7-2 and TRBJ2-1; 11 nucleotides align to TRBD1. The chain's CDR3 is CASSPGTGGYNEQFF. The sequenced CDR3 bases are TGTGCCAGCAGCCCCGGGACAGGGGGATACAATGAG. The full variable domain, its missing parts supplied by reference TRBV7-2 and TRBJ2-1, is GAGVSQSPSNKVTEKGKDVELRCDPISGHTALYWYRQSLGQGLEFLIYFQGNSAPDKSGLPSDRFSAERTGGSVSTLTIQRTQQEDSAVYLCASSPGTGGYNEQFFGPGTRLTVL.